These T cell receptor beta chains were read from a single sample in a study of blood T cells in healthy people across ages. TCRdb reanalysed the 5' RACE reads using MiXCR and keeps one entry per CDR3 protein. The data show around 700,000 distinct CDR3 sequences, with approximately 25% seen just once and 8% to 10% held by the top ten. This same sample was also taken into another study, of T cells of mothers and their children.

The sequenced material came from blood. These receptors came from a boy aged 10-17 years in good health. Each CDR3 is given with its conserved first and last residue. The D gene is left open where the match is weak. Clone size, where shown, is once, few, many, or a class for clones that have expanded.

CDR3: CASSNRTGPPYNEQFF; DNA: TGTGCCAGCAGCAACCGGACAGGGCCACCCTACAATGAGCAGTTCTTC; D: TRBD1; size: once; J: TRBJ2-1; V: TRBV7-9
CDR3: CASSPSRGGGNEQFF; DNA: TGCGCCAGCAGCCCCTCGCGGGGGGGCGGCAATGAGCAGTTCTTC; D: TRBD2; size: .; J: TRBJ2-1; V: TRBV5-1
CDR3: CASRYTRQGGYGYTF; DNA: TGTGCCAGCAGGTACACAAGACAGGGAGGCTATGGCTACACCTTC; D: TRBD1; size: .; J: TRBJ1-2; V: TRBV6-5
CDR3: CASSQAQGGKGEKLFF; DNA: TGCGCCAGCAGCCAAGCGCAGGGAGGTAAAGGTGAAAAACTGTTTTTT; D: .; size: .; J: TRBJ1-4; V: TRBV4-1
CDR3: CSARERSGRLRDEQFF; DNA: TGCAGTGCTAGAGAAAGGAGCGGGAGGCTCAGGGATGAGCAGTTCTTC; D: TRBD2; size: few; J: TRBJ2-1; V: TRBV20-1
CDR3: CASSYSPDRRTEAFF; DNA: TGTGCCAGCAGTTACTCCCCCGACAGGAGGACTGAAGCTTTCTTT; D: .; size: once; J: TRBJ1-1; V: TRBV6-6
CDR3: CASSLQGNNQPQHF; DNA: TGTGCCAGCAGTTTACAAGGGAACAATCAGCCCCAGCATTTT; D: .; size: .; J: TRBJ1-5; V: TRBV28
CDR3: CASSYGAVTYEQYF; DNA: TGTGCCAGCAGCTACGGAGCGGTCACCTACGAGCAGTACTTC; D: .; size: .; J: TRBJ2-7; V: TRBV7-8
CDR3: CASSTIAGQQRDYGYTF; DNA: TGTGCCAGCAGCACTATTGCGGGACAGCAAAGAGACTATGGCTACACCTTC; D: TRBD1; size: .; J: TRBJ1-2; V: TRBV6-1
CDR3: CASSQVGGWDTQYF; DNA: TGTGCCAGTAGTCAAGTTGGGGGTTGGGATACGCAGTATTTT; D: .; size: .; J: TRBJ2-3; V: TRBV19
CDR3: CASSAGVGSGANVLTF; DNA: TGTGCCAGCAGCGCGGGCGTGGGCTCCGGGGCCAACGTCCTGACTTTC; D: .; size: .; J: TRBJ2-6; V: TRBV11-2
CDR3: CASSPGGGLSSYNEQFF; DNA: TGTGCCAGCAGCCCCGGGGGGGGCTTGAGCTCCTACAATGAGCAGTTCTTC; D: TRBD2; size: few; J: TRBJ2-1; V: TRBV13
CDR3: CASSSRGAQETQYF; DNA: TGTGCCAGCAGCTCACGGGGGGCGCAAGAGACCCAGTACTTC; D: .; size: few; J: TRBJ2-5; V: TRBV11-2
CDR3: CASSFGRADSYEQYF; DNA: TGTGCCAGCAGCTTTGGGAGGGCGGACTCCTACGAGCAGTACTTC; D: TRBD2; size: .; J: TRBJ2-7; V: TRBV7-9
CDR3: CASSLGPRNYGYTF; DNA: TGTGCCAGCAGCTTAGGGCCGAGGAACTATGGCTACACCTTC; D: .; size: .; J: TRBJ1-2; V: TRBV7-2
CDR3: CASSPQGADTEAFF; DNA: TGCGCCAGCAGCCCTCAGGGGGCGGACACTGAAGCTTTCTTT; D: TRBD1; size: once; J: TRBJ1-1; V: TRBV4-1
CDR3: CASSNTGIGKLVF; DNA: TGTGCCAGCAGTAATACAGGGATCGGAAAACTGGTTTTT; D: .; size: few; J: TRBJ1-4; V: TRBV12-3/TRBV12-4
CDR3: CASEGLDTQYF; DNA: TGTGCCAGCGAAGGGTTGGATACGCAGTATTTT; D: .; size: many; J: TRBJ2-3; V: TRBV4-2
CDR3: CATSRDQSSGDDQETQYF; DNA: TGTGCCACCAGCAGAGATCAGTCCAGCGGAGATGACCAAGAGACCCAGTACTTC; D: .; size: few; J: TRBJ2-5; V: TRBV15
CDR3: CASSGVGGANVLTF; DNA: TGTGCCAGCAGCGGGGTAGGGGGGGCCAACGTCCTGACTTTC; D: .; size: .; J: TRBJ2-6; V: TRBV7-2
CDR3: CASSFSLAGEIGETQYF; DNA: TGTGCCAGCAGCTTCTCGCTAGCGGGGGAAATCGGAGAGACCCAGTACTTC; D: TRBD2; size: few; J: TRBJ2-5; V: TRBV11-3
CDR3: CATGQGGYNEQFF; DNA: TGTGCCACGGGGCAGGGAGGCTACAATGAGCAGTTCTTC; D: .; size: .; J: TRBJ2-1; V: TRBV6-5
CDR3: CASSQEGRYTDTQYF; DNA: TGCGCCAGCAGCCAGGAGGGACGGTACACAGATACGCAGTATTTT; D: .; size: few; J: TRBJ2-3; V: TRBV4-3
CDR3: CASSQDRGRTTDTQYF; DNA: TGTGCCAGCAGCCAAGATCGGGGCAGGACCACAGATACGCAGTATTTT; D: .; size: .; J: TRBJ2-3; V: TRBV3-1
CDR3: CARQVDSGANVLTF; DNA: TGTGCCAGACAGGTCGACTCTGGGGCCAACGTCCTGACTTTC; D: .; size: once; J: TRBJ2-6; V: TRBV2
CDR3: CASIRGDGGDEQFF; DNA: TGCGCCAGCATTAGGGGAGACGGCGGCGATGAGCAGTTCTTC; D: .; size: .; J: TRBJ2-1; V: TRBV5-1
CDR3: CSARFRLSQETQYF; DNA: TGCAGTGCCCGCTTCCGACTAAGTCAAGAGACCCAGTACTTC; D: .; size: few; J: TRBJ2-5; V: TRBV20-1
CDR3: CSELAGDTDTQYF; DNA: TGCAGCGAACTAGCGGGGGACACAGATACGCAGTATTTT; D: TRBD2; size: .; J: TRBJ2-3; V: TRBV29-1
CDR3: CASSLRRKDSVGNIQYF; DNA: TGTGCCAGCAGCTTACGTCGAAAAGACAGTGTGGGGAACATTCAGTACTTC; D: .; size: .; J: TRBJ2-4; V: TRBV11-2
CDR3: CASRLTGGDYGYTF; DNA: TGTGCCAGCAGGTTGACAGGGGGCGACTATGGCTACACCTTC; D: TRBD1; size: few; J: TRBJ1-2; V: TRBV28
CDR3: CASRISDGSGGYNEQFF; DNA: TGTGCCAGCAGGATCTCCGATGGTAGCGGGGGTTACAATGAGCAGTTCTTC; D: TRBD2; size: .; J: TRBJ2-1; V: TRBV12-3/TRBV12-4
CDR3: CASSSSGALETQYF; DNA: TGTGCCAGCAGCTCTAGCGGGGCCTTGGAGACCCAGTACTTC; D: TRBD2; size: many; J: TRBJ2-5; V: TRBV9
CDR3: CASSLRDPQPQHF; DNA: TGTGCCAGCAGTTTAAGGGACCCCCAGCCCCAGCATTTT; D: .; size: few; J: TRBJ1-5; V: TRBV28
CDR3: CASSLEGALGTF; DNA: TGCGCCAGCAGCTTGGAAGGCGCCCTGGGCACCTTC; D: .; size: .; J: TRBJ1-2; V: TRBV5-1
CDR3: CASQDRGRRTDTQYF; DNA: TGTGCCAGCCAGGACAGGGGACGGCGCACAGATACGCAGTATTTT; D: TRBD1; size: .; J: TRBJ2-3; V: TRBV7-8
CDR3: CASSQDRMINQPQHF; DNA: TGCGCCAGCAGCCAAGATCGAATGATAAATCAGCCCCAGCATTTT; D: .; size: .; J: TRBJ1-5; V: TRBV4-1
CDR3: CASSNPPLAGGPSTDTQYF; DNA: TGCGCCAGCAGCAATCCCCCACTAGCGGGAGGCCCTAGCACAGATACGCAGTATTTT; D: TRBD2; size: few; J: TRBJ2-3; V: TRBV5-1
CDR3: CATDRGTGELFF; DNA: TGCGCCACCGACAGGGGAACCGGGGAGCTGTTTTTT; D: TRBD1; size: few; J: TRBJ2-2; V: TRBV5-1
CDR3: CASFGKAMPF; DNA: TGTGCCAGCTTCGGGAAGGCCATGCCCTTC; D: .; size: .; J: TRBJ2-5; V: TRBV21-1
CDR3: CAISPGLAAYEQYF; DNA: TGTGCCATCAGCCCGGGACTAGCAGCTTACGAGCAGTACTTC; D: TRBD2; size: .; J: TRBJ2-7; V: TRBV10-3
CDR3: CASSRNVGIINTGELFF; DNA: TGTGCCAGCAGCCGAAATGTGGGAATAATCAACACCGGGGAGCTGTTTTTT; D: .; size: few; J: TRBJ2-2; V: TRBV7-9
CDR3: CASSLEYNYGYTF; DNA: TGCGCCAGCAGCTTGGAGTACAACTATGGCTACACCTTC; D: .; size: .; J: TRBJ1-2; V: TRBV5-1